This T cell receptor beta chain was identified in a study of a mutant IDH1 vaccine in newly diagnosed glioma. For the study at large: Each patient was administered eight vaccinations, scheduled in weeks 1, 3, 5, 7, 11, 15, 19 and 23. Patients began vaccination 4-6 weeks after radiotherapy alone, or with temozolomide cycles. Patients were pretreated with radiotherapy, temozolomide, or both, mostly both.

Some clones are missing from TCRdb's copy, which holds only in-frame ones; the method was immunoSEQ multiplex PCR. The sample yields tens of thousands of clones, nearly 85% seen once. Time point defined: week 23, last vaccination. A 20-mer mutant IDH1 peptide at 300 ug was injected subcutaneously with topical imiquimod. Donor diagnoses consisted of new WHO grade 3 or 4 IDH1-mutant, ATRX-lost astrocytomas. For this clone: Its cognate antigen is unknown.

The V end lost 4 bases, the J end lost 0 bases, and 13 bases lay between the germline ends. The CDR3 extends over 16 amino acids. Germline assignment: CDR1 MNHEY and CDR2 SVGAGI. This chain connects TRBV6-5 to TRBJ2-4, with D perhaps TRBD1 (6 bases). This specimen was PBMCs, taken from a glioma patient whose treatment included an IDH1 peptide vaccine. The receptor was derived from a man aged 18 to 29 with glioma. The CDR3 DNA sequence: TGTGCCAGCAGTTCCGGGACAACAGTAGCCAAAAACATTCAGTACTTC. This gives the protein CASSSGTTVAKNIQYF.